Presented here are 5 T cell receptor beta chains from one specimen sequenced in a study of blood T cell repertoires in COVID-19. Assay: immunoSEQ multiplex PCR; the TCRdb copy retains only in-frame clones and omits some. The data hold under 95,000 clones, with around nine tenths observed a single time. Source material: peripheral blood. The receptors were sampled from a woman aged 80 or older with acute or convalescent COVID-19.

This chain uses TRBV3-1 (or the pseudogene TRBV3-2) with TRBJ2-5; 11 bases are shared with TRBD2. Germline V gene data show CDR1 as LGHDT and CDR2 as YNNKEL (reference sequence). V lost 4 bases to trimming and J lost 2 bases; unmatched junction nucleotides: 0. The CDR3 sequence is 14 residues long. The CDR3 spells CASSRTSGQETQYF. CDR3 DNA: TGTGCCAGCAGCCGGACTAGCGGGCAAGAGACCCAGTACTTC.

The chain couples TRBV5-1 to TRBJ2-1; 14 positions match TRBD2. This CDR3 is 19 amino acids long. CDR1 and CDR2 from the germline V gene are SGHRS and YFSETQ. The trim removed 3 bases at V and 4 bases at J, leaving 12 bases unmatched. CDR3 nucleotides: TGCGCCAGCAGCTGGATTAGTGCGACTAGCGGGGGGGTTTACAATGAGCAGTTCTTC. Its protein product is CASSWISATSGGVYNEQFF.

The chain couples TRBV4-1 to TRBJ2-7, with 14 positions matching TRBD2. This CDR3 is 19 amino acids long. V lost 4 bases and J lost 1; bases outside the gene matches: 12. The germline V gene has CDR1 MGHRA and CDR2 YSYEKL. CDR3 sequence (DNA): TGCGCCAGCAGCCCGACGACCGGGACTAGCGGGGGAAGATCCTACGAGCAGTACTTC. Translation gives CASSPTTGTSGGRSYEQYF.

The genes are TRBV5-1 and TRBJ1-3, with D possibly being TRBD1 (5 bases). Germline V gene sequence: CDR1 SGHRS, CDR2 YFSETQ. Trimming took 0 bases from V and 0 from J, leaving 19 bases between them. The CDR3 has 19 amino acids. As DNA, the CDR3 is TGCGCCAGCAGCTTGGGAAGCGGGGCAGGGCCCGTCTCTGGAAACACCATATATTTT. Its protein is CASSLGSGAGPVSGNTIYF. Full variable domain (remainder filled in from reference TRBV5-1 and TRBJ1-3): KAGVTQTPRYLIKTRGQQVTLSCSPISGHRSVSWYQQTPGQGLQFLFEYFSETQRNKGNFPGRFSGRQFSNSRSEMNVSTLELGDSALYLCASSLGSGAGPVSGNTIYFGEGSWLTVV.

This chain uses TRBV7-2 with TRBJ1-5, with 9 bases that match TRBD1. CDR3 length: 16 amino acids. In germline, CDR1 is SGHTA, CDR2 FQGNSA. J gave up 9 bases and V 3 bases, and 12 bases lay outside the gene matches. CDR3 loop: CASSFPGTGSHRPQHF. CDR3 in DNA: TGTGCCAGCAGCTTCCCCGGGACAGGGTCTCACCGGCCCCAGCATTTT.